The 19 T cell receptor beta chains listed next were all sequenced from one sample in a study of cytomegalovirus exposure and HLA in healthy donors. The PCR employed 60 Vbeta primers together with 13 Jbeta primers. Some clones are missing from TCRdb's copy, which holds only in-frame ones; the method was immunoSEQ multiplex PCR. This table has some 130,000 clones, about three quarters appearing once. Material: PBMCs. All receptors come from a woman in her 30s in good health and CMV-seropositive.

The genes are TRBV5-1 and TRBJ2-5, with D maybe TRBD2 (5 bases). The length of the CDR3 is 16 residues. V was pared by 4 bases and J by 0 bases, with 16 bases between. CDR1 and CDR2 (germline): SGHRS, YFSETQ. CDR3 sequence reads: CASSPTGSGYQETQYF. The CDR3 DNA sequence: TGCGCCAGCAGCCCCACGGGGTCGGGTTACCAAGAGACCCAGTACTTC.

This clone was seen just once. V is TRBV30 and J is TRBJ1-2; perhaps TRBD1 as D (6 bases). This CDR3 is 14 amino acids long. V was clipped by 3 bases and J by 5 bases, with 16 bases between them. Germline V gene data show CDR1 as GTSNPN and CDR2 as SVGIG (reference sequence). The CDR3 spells CAWRATGTEYGYTF. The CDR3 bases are TGTGCCTGGAGGGCCACAGGGACGGAGTATGGCTACACCTTC.

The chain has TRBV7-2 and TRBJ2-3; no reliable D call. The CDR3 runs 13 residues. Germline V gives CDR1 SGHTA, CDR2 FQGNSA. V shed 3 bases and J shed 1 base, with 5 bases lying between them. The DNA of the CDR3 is TGTGCCAGCAGCTTTTTAGGCACAGATACGCAGTATTTT. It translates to CASSFLGTDTQYF.

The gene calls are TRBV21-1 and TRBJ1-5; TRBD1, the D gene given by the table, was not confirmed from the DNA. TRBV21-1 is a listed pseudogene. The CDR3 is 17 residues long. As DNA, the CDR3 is TGTGCCAGCAGCAAAGTTTGGACAGGGGCGCACAATCAGCCCCAGCATTTT. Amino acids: CASSKVWTGAHNQPQHF.

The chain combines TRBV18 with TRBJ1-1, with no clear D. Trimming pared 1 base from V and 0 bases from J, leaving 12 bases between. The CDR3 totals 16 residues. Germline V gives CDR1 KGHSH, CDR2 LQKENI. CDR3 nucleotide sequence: TGTGCCAGCTCACCACGGGTCACAGCTTTGAACACTGAAGCTTTCTTT. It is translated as CASSPRVTALNTEAFF. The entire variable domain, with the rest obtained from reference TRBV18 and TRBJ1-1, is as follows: NAGVMQNPRHLVRRRGQEARLRCSPMKGHSHVYWYRQLPEEGLKFMVYLQKENIIDESGMPKERFSAEFPKEGPSILRIQQVVRGDSAAYFCASSPRVTALNTEAFFGQGTRLTVV.

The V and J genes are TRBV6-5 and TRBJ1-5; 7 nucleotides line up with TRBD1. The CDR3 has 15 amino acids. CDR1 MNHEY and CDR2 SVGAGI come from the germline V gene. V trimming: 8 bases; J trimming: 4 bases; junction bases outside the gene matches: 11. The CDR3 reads CASSPTGTDNQPQHF. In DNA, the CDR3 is TGTGCCAGCTCCCCAACCGGGACAGATAATCAGCCCCAGCATTTT.

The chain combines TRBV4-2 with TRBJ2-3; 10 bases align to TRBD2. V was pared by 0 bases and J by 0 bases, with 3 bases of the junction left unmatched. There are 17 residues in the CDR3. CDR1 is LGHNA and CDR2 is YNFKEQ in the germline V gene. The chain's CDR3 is CASSQEKGLASTDTQYF. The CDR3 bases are TGTGCCAGCAGCCAAGAGAAGGGACTAGCGAGCACAGATACGCAGTATTTT.

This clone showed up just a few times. The CDR3 DNA sequence: TGCGCCAGCATGAGGGGGGGGAGCACAGATACGCAGTATTTT. It specifies CASMRGGSTDTQYF. The chain employs TRBV5-1 and TRBJ2-3; perhaps TRBD2 as D (7 bases). Between the trimmed V and J ends, which lost 6 bases and 0 bases, there was a span of 11 bases. The CDR3 runs to 14 residues. Per germline, CDR1 SGHRS and CDR2 YFSETQ.

CDR3 residues: CASSSRGGKGPLHF. The CDR3 coding sequence is TGTGCCAGCAGCTCCCGGGGTGGCAAGGGACCCCTCCACTTT. This sequence joins TRBV5-4 and TRBJ1-6; D remains unclear. The CDR3 is made up of 14 amino acids. The V end was cut by 3 bases, the J end by 12 bases, with 16 bases between. Germline CDR1 and CDR2: SGHNT and YYREEE (reference sequence).

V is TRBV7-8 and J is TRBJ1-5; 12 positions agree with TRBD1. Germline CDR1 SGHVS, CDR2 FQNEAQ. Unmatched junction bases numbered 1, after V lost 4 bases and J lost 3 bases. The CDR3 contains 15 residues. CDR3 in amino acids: CASSWDRGLNQPQHF. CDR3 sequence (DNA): TGTGCCAGCAGCTGGGACAGGGGGCTCAATCAGCCCCAGCATTTT.

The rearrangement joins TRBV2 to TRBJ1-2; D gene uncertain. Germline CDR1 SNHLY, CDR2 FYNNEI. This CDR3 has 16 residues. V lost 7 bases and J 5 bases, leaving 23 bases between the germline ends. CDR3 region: CASTPSTQRGRYGYTF. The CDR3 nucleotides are TGTGCCAGCACCCCCTCTACCCAGAGAGGGAGGTATGGCTACACCTTC. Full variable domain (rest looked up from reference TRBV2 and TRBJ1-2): EPEVTQTPSHQVTQMGQEVILRCVPISNHLYFYWYRQILGQKVEFLVSFYNNEISEKSEIFDDQFSVERPDGSNFTLKIRSTKLEDSAMYFCASTPSTQRGRYGYTFGSGTRLTVV.

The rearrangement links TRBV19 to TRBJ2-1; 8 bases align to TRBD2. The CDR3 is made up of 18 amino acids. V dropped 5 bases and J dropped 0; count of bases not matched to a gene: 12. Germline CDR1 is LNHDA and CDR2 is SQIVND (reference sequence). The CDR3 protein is CASSARSGGLSSYNEQFF. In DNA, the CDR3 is TGTGCCAGTAGTGCACGAAGCGGGGGCCTTAGCTCCTACAATGAGCAGTTCTTC.

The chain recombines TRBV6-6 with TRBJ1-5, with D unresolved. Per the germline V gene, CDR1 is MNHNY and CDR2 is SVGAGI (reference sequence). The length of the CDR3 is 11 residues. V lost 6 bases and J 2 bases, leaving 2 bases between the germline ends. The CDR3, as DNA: TGTGCCAGCAGCGGCAATCAGCCCCAGCATTTT. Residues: CASSGNQPQHF.

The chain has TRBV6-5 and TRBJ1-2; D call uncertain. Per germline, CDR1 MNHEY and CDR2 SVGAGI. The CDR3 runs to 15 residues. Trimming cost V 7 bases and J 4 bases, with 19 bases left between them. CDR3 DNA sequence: TGTGCCAGCACCTCCCGCCGGGAGGGAATCTATGGCTACACCTTC. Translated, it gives CASTSRREGIYGYTF.

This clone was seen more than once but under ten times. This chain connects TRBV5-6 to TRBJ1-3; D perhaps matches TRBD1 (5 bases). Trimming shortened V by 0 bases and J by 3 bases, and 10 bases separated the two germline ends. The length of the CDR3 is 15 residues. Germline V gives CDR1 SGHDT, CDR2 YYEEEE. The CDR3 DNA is TGTGCCAGCAGCTTGGGACAGACTAGTGGAAACACCATATATTTT. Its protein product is CASSLGQTSGNTIYF.

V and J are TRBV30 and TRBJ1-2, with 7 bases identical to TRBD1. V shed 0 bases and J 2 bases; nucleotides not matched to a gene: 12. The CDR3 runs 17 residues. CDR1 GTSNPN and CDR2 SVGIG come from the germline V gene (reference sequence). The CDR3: CAWSVLPGQRKNYGYTF. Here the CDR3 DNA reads TGTGCCTGGAGTGTCTTACCGGGACAGCGGAAAAACTATGGCTACACCTTC.

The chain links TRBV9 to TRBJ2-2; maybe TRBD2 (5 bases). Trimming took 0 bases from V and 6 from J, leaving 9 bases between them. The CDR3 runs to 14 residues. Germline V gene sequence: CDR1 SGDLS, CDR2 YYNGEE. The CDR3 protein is CASSVVGESGELFF. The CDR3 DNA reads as TGTGCCAGCAGCGTAGTCGGGGAGTCCGGGGAGCTGTTTTTT.

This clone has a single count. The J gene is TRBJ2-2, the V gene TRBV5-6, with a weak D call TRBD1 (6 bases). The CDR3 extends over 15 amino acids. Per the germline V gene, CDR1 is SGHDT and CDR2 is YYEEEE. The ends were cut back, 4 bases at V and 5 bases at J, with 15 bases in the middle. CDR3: CASSRRPQGTGELFF. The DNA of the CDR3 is TGTGCCAGCAGCCGGAGACCACAGGGAACCGGGGAGCTGTTTTTT.

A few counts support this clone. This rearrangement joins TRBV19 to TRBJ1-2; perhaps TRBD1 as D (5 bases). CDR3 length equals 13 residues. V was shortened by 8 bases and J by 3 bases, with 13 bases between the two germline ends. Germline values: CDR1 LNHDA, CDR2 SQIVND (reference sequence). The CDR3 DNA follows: TGTGCCAGTGGGACGGGAGGGCACTATGGCTACACCTTC. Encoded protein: CASGTGGHYGYTF.